This T cell receptor beta chain was captured by sequencing in a study of blood T cell repertoires in COVID-19. Using immunoSEQ multiplex PCR, the repertoire was profiled, and TCRdb retains in-frame clones only, with some absent. The sample yields around 200,000 clones, around 85% seen once. Germline V gene data show CDR1 as MNHEY and CDR2 as SVGAGI. The CDR3 runs 12 residues. The V and J ends lost 8 bases and 5 bases respectively, with 12 bases between them. A single count supports this clone. The source is a man aged 40-49 years who had recovered from COVID-19. This chain uses TRBV6-5 with TRBJ1-1, with D possibly matching TRBD1 (5 bases). The sequenced sample was PBMCs or T cells enriched from blood (not recorded which). CDR3 amino acids: CASSEGRTEAFF. The CDR3 bases are TGTGCCAGCTCTGAGGGGAGGACTGAAGCTTTCTTT.